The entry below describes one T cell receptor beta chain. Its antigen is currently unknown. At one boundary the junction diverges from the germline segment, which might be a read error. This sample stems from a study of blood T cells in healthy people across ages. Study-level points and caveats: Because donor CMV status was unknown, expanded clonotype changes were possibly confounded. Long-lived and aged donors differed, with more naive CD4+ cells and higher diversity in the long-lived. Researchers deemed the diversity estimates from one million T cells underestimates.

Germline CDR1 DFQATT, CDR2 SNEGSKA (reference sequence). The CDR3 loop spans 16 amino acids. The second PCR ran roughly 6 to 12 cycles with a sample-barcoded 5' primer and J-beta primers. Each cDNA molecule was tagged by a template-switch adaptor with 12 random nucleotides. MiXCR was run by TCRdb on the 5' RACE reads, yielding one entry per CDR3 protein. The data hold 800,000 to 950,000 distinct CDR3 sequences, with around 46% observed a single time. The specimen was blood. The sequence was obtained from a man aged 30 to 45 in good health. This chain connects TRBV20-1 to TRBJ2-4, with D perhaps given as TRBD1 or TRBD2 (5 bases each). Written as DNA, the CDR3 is TGCAATGCTAATCGGGGATGGGACCTAGCCAAAAACATTCAGTACTTC. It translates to CNANRGWDLAKNIQYF.